Listed below are T cell receptor beta chains from one sample, sequenced in a study of regulatory T cells in long-lasting Graves disease. Each CDR3 protein gets one entry after TCRdb re-called the multiplex PCR reads with MiXCR. Among fewer than 400,000 distinct CDR3 sequences listed, around 21% were seen once. This material consisted of peripheral blood mononuclear cells (PBMCs), taken when the disease was refractory, from a patient treated with antithyroid drugs. Receptors originate from a female donor with Graves disease. The CDR3 runs from the conserved cysteine through the conserved F or W. D genes are given only for firm matches. The listing skips clone size in some rows; elsewhere it reads once, few, many or a size class.

CDR3 DNA	CDR3 protein	D gene	J gene	clone size	V gene
TGTGCCAGCAGCCAGAACAGGGACGCCTACGAGCAGTACTTC	CASSQNRDAYEQYF	-	TRBJ2-7	many	TRBV11-1
TGCAGCGGCGCCGTCTCCTACGAGCAGTACTTC	CSGAVSYEQYF	-	TRBJ2-7	-	TRBV29-1
TGTGCCATCAGTGAGAGAGGACAGTTGAACACTGAAGCTTTCTTT	CAISERGQLNTEAFF	-	TRBJ1-1	few	TRBV10-3
TGCAGTGCAACAATAGCGGGAGAAGAGACCCAGTACTTC	CSATIAGEETQYF	TRBD2	TRBJ2-5	-	TRBV20-1
TGCAGTGCTAGAGACCCAGGGTTCCACTCTGGAAACACCATATATTTT	CSARDPGFHSGNTIYF	-	TRBJ1-3	once	TRBV20-1
TGTGCCAGCAGTTTATACGGAGGAGACGGGGAGCTGTTTTTT	CASSLYGGDGELFF	-	TRBJ2-2	-	TRBV12-3/TRBV12-4
TGTGCCTGGAGTTCGTCAGGGAGCACTGAAGCTTTCTTT	CAWSSSGSTEAFF	-	TRBJ1-1	-	TRBV30
TGTGCCAGCACGGGACAGGGTAGTCTCCCCTCTGGAAACACCTTATATTTT	CASTGQGSLPSGNTLYF	TRBD1	TRBJ1-3	-	TRBV2
TGTGCCAGCAATTACGCGATAACAGATACGCAGTATTTT	CASNYAITDTQYF	-	TRBJ2-3	few	TRBV28
TGTGCCAGCAGATTGGGGGGGTCGAATTCGGCCCTCCACTTT	CASRLGGSNSALHF	-	TRBJ1-6	-	TRBV27
TGCAGCGTTGAATTACCAGTCCCTCAAGAGACCCAGTACTTC	CSVELPVPQETQYF	-	TRBJ2-5	few	TRBV29-1
TGTGCCAGCAGTGCCCTTGCGGGTGACACCGGGGAGCTGTTTTTT	CASSALAGDTGELFF	-	TRBJ2-2	-	TRBV6-2/TRBV6-3
TGTGCCAGCAGTGCGAAGACACATAGCAATCAGCCCCAGCATTTT	CASSAKTHSNQPQHF	-	TRBJ1-5	many	TRBV2
TGCAGTGCTCAGGGCCCCGGGGAGCTGTTTTTT	CSAQGPGELFF	-	TRBJ2-2	-	TRBV20-1
TGCAGTGCTAGAGGACCTCCCGGCGGGGGGTACCAAGAGACCCAGTACTTC	CSARGPPGGGYQETQYF	TRBD2	TRBJ2-5	few	TRBV20-1
TGTGCCAGCAGTTTATTCCCCGACAGGAACAATCAGCCCCAGCATTTT	CASSLFPDRNNQPQHF	-	TRBJ1-5	-	TRBV27
TGCAGTGCTAGAGAGCTGGGAATCGCTGAAGCTTTCTTT	CSARELGIAEAFF	-	TRBJ1-1	many	TRBV20-1
TGCAGTGCTAGAGTGTACGGTTACAATGAGCAGTTCTTC	CSARVYGYNEQFF	-	TRBJ2-1	-	TRBV20-1
TGTGCCAGCAGCGTAGAAAAGACAGGGGGCGAGGATGGCTACACCTTC	CASSVEKTGGEDGYTF	TRBD1	TRBJ1-2	many	TRBV9
TGTGCCAGTAGTATAGCCGGACAGGGCCCCCTCGGACCTAGCAATCAGCCCCAGCATTTT	CASSIAGQGPLGPSNQPQHF	TRBD1	TRBJ1-5	few	TRBV19